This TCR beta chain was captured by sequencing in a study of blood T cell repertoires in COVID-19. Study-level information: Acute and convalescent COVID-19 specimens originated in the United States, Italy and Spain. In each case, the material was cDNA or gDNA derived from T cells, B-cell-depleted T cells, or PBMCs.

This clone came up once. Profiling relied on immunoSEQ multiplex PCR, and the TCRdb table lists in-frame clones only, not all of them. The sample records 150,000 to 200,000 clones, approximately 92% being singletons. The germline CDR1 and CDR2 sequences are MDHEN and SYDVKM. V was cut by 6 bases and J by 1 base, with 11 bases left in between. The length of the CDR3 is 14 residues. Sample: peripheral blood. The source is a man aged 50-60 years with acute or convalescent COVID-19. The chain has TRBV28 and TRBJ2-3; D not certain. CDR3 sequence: CASSSLAGTDTQYF. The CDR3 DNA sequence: TGTGCCAGCAGCTCCTTGGCCGGCACAGATACGCAGTATTTT.